This record looks at one T cell receptor beta chain sequence and its context. Its target antigen remains unknown. Per-nucleotide qualities are absent, and no much larger clonotype sits a single base away. The sample belongs to a study of cytomegalovirus exposure and HLA in healthy donors (dated by TCRdb to 2016 to 2017). About the study as a whole: A later analysis indicated that the 95 to 150 validation repertoires were generated on the platform also employed for the 720 or so repertoires of the first cohort. To predict cytomegalovirus infection status, the study brought together high-throughput TCR immunosequencing, statistical association of individual TCRs with disease status, and machine learning. The study aimed to test whether signatures of past pathogen exposure could be identified by cataloging public T cell receptors. In addition to the first cohort of about 650 subjects, a separate validation cohort of some 120 different subjects was used. What the authors observed across the whole study: A few of the identified cytomegalovirus-associated TCR beta chains were confirmed in vitro to be specific for cytomegalovirus antigens. The authors suggested that the approach could potentially be extended to other disease states and immunological phenotypes. The classifier was reported to diagnose cytomegalovirus status with high specificity and sensitivity in both the original cohort and the validation cohort. A total of 150 or so TCR beta chains were listed by the study as associated with cytomegalovirus. Of the cluster scores, roughly 93% were above 0 in a later analysis, which found that TCRs clustered in the first cohort also tended to co-occur in the approximately 120 validation repertoires. The validation cohort had no HLA typing available for a later analysis, so co-occurrence within that cohort was assessed over all 120 or so repertoires. While some public TCRs were present in many individuals, most TCR sequences turned up only very rarely across donors.

The donors belonged to the validation cohort of approximately 130 subjects, which was separate from the roughly 700-subject first cohort. The CDR3 runs 18 amino acids, cysteine and phenylalanine included. The only DNA kept is the CDR3, 54 bases in frame from the first base. Trimming accounts for 4 bases at V and 4 bases at J, while the number of junction bases matched to no gene is 12. From the germline V gene, CDR1 is SGHTA and CDR2 is FQGNSA. The protocol used for the library was the immunoSEQ multiplex PCR assay. The authors' pipeline ran thus. To diagnose cytomegalovirus status from the catalog of TCR beta chain sequences, a statistical classification framework was built. TCRdb took this table from immuneACCESS and kept in-frame rearrangements with V and J called. Such tables lack part of the clones; where checked against another copy, unresolved V genes explain under half of the gap, and the rest is unexplained. The D gene and trimming were derived from the DNA, and the V and J assignments and clone size from that table. In all, the sample holds roughly 79,000 clones, and 90% to 95% of those were seen once. Together, the top ten hold 0.55% to 0.8% of the sample.

The rearranged segments are TRBV7-2 and TRBJ2-5; 13 central bases correspond to TRBD2. The source of this sequence is a man aged 18-30 years in good health and CMV-seronegative. Material for sequencing was PBMCs. The sequenced DNA: TGTGCCAGCAGCTCTCGGACTAGCGGGAGTTGGAGGGCAGAGACCCAGTACTTC. Its protein product is CASSSRTSGSWRAETQYF.